This TCR beta chain emerged from a study of blood T cell repertoires in COVID-19 (dated by TCRdb to 2020 to 2021). Concerning the study at large: Collaborator samples came from the United States, Italy and Spain and covered acute and convalescent phases of COVID-19. The prospective study material was composed of cDNA or gDNA derived from T cells, B-cell-depleted T cells, or PBMCs. Subjects who had been exposed to COVID-19, were actively infected with it, or had recovered from it provided the deeply sampled blood TCRbeta repertoires that made up the dataset. The repertoires were released in a freely available public database intended as a resource for research on the immune response to SARS-CoV-2. The samples were drawn from the first 160 participants of the ongoing ImmuneRACE study and from roughly 1,300 subjects provided by 6 global collaborators. Nearly every sample came with metadata listing a de-identified subject ID, COVID-19 status, age in years and sex. Where available, HLA class I and class II types were taken from metadata supplied by the sample provider and were not determined by assay-based typing.

For this clone: There is no known antigen for this receptor. No much larger clonotype is one base removed from it; base qualities were not supplied.

From the germline V gene, CDR1 is SGHRS and CDR2 is YFSETQ. Spanning cysteine to phenylalanine, the CDR3 consists of 16 amino acids. Kept here is only the CDR3 DNA, which spans 48 bases and is read in frame from base 1. The germline ends are 12 bases apart after V is trimmed by 0 bases and J by 0 bases. What the authors observed across the whole study: How much clinical and demographic metadata was included differed by source and by participant, and the metadata was provided uncurated.

Participants in the prospective study were enrolled through a virtual design, were aged about 18 to 89 years, and lived in some 24 United States geographic areas. In the prospective study, participants were assigned to cohorts based on the clinical history participants reported in a screening survey and a study questionnaire. Each participant in the prospective study had whole blood, serum and a nasopharyngeal or oropharyngeal swab collected by mobile phlebotomists. Additional blood draws and questionnaires over a 2-month period could optionally be provided by prospective study participants. Blood samples from the prospective study were shipped frozen or at room temperature prior to DNA extraction. TCRbeta CDR3 regions were amplified from genomic DNA by means of the immunoSEQ Assay, a bias-controlled multiplex PCR. From the authors' description of their analysis: Within the assay, amplification of reference gene primers was used to estimate how many nucleated cells each sample contained. To quantify the absolute abundance of each unique TCRbeta CDR3 rearrangement, sequence reads were collapsed and filtered. For each sample, productive Simpson clonality was calculated by taking the square root of Simpson's diversity index across productive rearrangements. TCRdb holds this immuneACCESS table with in-frame rearrangements only. Some clones are missing; in checked studies, unresolved V genes explain under half, and the rest has no known cause. V and J calls and clone size are those listed in that table; D and trimming were worked out from the DNA. Recorded for this sample are 200,000 to 300,000 clones; 75% to 85% of them occurred a single time. The ten top clones hold approximately 8.6% of the sample.

This clonotype originated in a woman in her 50s with acute COVID-19. The sequenced sample consisted of PBMCs or T cells enriched from blood (not recorded which). This chain joins TRBV5-1 to TRBJ1-2, with TRBD1 tentatively as D gene (5 bases match). The bases are TGCGCCAGCAGCTTGGCCCGACAGAGATCTAACTATGGCTACACCTTC. Translated, it gives CASSLARQRSNYGYTF.